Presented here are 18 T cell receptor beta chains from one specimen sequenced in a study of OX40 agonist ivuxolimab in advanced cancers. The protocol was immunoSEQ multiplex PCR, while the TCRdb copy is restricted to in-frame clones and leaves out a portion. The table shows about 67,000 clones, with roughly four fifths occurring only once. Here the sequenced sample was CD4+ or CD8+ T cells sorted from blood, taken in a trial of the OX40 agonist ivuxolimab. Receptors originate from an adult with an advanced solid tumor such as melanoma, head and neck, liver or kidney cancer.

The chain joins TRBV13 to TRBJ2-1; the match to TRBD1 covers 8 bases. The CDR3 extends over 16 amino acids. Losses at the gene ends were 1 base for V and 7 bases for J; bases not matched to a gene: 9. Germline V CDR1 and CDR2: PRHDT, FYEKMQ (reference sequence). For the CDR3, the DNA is TGTGCCAGCAGCTTAGACCCCCCGGACAGGGATAATGAGCAGTTCTTC. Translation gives CASSLDPPDRDNEQFF.

CDR3 nucleotide sequence: TGTGCCAGCAGCTTAGTTGGTTCCGGACAGGGCGGTGAAGCTTTCTTT. It translates to CASSLVGSGQGGEAFF. V is TRBV7-2 and J is TRBJ1-1; 8 nucleotides match TRBD1. The CDR3 runs 16 residues. The germline V gene encodes CDR1 SGHTA and CDR2 FQGNSA. V was pared by 1 base and J by 7 bases, with 11 bases of the junction left unmatched. Complete variable domain (other parts from reference TRBV7-2 and TRBJ1-1): GAGVSQSPSNKVTEKGKDVELRCDPISGHTALYWYRQSLGQGLEFLIYFQGNSAPDKSGLPSDRFSAERTGGSVSTLTIQRTQQEDSAVYLCASSLVGSGQGGEAFFGQGTRLTVV.

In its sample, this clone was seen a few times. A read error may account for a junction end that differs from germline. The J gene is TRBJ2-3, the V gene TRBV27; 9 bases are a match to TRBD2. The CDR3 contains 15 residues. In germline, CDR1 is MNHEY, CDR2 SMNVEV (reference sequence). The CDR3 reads CASKEASGVGRRSDF. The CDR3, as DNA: TGTGCCAGCAAGGAGGCTAGCGGGGTGGGAAGGCGCAGTGATTTT.

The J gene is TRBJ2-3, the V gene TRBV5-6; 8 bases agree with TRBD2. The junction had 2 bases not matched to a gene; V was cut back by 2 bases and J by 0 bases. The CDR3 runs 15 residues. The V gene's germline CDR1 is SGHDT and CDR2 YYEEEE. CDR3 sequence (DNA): TGTGCCAGCAGCTTCCGGGGGGGTAGCACAGATACGCAGTATTTT. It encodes CASSFRGGSTDTQYF.

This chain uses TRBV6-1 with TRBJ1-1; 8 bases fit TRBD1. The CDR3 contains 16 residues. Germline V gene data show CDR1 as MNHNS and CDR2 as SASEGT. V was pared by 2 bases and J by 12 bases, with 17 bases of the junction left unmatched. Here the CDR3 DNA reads TGTGCCAGCAGTGAAAGGACGCGTGGACAGGGTTCTCGAACTTTCTTT. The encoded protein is CASSERTRGQGSRTFF.

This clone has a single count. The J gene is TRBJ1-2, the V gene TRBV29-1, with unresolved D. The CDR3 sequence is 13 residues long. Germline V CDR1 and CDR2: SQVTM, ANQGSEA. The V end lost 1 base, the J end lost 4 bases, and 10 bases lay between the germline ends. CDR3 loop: CSVEGSGIYGYTF. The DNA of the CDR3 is TGCAGCGTTGAAGGTTCGGGAATCTATGGCTACACCTTC.

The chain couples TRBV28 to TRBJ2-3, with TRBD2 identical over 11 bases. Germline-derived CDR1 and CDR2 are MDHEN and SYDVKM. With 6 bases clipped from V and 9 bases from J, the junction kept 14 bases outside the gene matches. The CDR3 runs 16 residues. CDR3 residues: CASRLGASGGLTTQYF. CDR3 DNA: TGTGCCAGCAGGCTGGGGGCTAGCGGGGGGCTAACAACGCAGTATTTT. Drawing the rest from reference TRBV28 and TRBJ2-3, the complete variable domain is DVKVTQSSRYLVKRTGEKVFLECVQDMDHENMFWYRQDPGLGLRLIYFSYDVKMKEKGDIPEGYSVSREKKERFSLILESASTNQTSMYLCASRLGASGGLTTQYFGPGTRLTVL.

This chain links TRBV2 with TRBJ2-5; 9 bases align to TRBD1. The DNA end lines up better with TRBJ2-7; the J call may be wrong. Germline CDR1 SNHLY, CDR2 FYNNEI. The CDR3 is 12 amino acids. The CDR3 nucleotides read TGTGCCAGCAGGACAGGGGGCTACGAGCAGTACTTC. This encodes CASRTGGYEQYF.

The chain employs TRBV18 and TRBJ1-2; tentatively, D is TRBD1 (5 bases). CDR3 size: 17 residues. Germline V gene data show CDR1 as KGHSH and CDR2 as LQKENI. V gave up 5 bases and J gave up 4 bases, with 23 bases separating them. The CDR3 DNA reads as TGTGCCAGCTCAAACCTACTCCTTGGGCAGGGTGGCTATGGCTACACCTTC. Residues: CASSNLLLGQGGYGYTF.

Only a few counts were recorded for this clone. The CDR3 here is CASAISGTGPYEQYF. CDR3 nucleotide sequence: TGTGCCAGCGCAATATCCGGGACAGGGCCTTACGAGCAGTACTTC. The genes are TRBV6-6 and TRBJ2-7; 9 bases agree with TRBD1. V was pared by 8 bases and J by 4 bases, with 12 bases of the junction left unmatched. The CDR3 consists of 15 residues. From germline, CDR1 is MNHNY and CDR2 SVGAGI (reference sequence).

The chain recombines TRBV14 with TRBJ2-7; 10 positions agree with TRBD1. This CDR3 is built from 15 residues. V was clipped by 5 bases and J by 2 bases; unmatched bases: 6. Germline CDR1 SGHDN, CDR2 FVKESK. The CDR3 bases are TGTGCCAGCAGCGTCCGGGACAGGGGAGCCTACGAGCAGTACTTC. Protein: CASSVRDRGAYEQYF.

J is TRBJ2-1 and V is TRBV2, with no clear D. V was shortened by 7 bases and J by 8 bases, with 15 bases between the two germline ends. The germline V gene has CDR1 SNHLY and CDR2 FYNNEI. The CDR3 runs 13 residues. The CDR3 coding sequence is TGTGCCAGCAATAGGGAAGGTTGGGATGAGCAGTTCTTC. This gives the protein CASNREGWDEQFF.

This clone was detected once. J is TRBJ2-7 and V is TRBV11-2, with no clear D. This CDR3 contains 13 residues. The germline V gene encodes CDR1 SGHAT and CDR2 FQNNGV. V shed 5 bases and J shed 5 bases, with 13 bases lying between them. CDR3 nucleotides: TGTGCCAGCAGCCCTACTCGGGTCAACGAGCAGTACTTC. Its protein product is CASSPTRVNEQYF.

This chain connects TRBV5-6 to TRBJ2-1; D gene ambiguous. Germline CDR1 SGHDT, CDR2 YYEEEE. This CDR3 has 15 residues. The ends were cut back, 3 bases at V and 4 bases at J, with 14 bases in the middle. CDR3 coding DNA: TGTGCCAGCAGCTCTTGGACGGCCCGGTACAATGAGCAGTTCTTC. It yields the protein CASSSWTARYNEQFF.

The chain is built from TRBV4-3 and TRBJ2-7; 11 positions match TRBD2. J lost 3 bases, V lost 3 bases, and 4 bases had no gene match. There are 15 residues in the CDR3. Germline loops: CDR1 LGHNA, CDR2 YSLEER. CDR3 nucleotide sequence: TGCGCCAGCAGCCAGCTACTAGCGGGAGTCTACGAGCAGTACTTC. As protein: CASSQLLAGVYEQYF.

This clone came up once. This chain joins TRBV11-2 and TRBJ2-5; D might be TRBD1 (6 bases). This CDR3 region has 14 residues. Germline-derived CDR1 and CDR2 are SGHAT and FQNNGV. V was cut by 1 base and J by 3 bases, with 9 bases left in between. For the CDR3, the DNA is TGTGCCAGCAGCTTAGTGGCAGGGGAAGAGACCCAGTACTTC. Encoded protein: CASSLVAGEETQYF.

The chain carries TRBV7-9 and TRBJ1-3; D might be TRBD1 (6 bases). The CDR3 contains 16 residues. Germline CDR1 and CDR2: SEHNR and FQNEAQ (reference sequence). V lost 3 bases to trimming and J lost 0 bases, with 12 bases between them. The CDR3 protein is CASSLGAGYSGNTIYF. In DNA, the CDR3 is TGTGCCAGCAGCTTGGGGGCAGGTTACTCTGGAAACACCATATATTTT. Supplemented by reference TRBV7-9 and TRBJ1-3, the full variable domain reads DTGVSQNPRHKITKRGQNVTFRCDPISEHNRLYWYRQTLGQGPEFLTYFQNEAQLEKSRLLSDRFSAERPKGSFSTLEIQRTEQGDSAMYLCASSLGAGYSGNTIYFGEGSWLTVV.

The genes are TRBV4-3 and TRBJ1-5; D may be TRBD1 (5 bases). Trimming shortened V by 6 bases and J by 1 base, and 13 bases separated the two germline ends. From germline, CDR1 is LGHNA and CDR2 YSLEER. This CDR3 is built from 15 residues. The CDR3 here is CASSLQGGSNQPQHF. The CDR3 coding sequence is TGCGCCAGCAGTTTGCAGGGAGGGAGCAATCAGCCCCAGCATTTT.